This T cell receptor (beta chain) emerged from a study of T cell responses to AZD1222 COVID-19 vaccine. Assay: immunoSEQ multiplex PCR; the TCRdb copy retains only in-frame clones and omits some. The sample yields 100,000 or so clones, about 87% seen once. The germline V gene has CDR1 SGHRS and CDR2 YFSETQ. Trimming cost V 0 bases and J 4 bases, with 4 bases left between them. The CDR3 sequence is 12 residues long. A word on this clone: Its antigen is not identified.

Regarding the study as a whole: Only after the peak T cell response were repertoires sampled. Donors in the cohort were predominantly white British and more often female, and clonal diversity was possibly underestimated.

The source was peripheral blood, collected on day 0 of AZD1222 vaccination. The receptor's source is an adult in good health. V and J are TRBV5-1 and TRBJ1-2; no definite D call. CDR3 bases: TGCGCCAGCAGCTTGGATCGCTATGGCTACACCTTC. Translated: CASSLDRYGYTF. The whole variable domain, filled in from reference TRBV5-1 and TRBJ1-2, reads KAGVTQTPRYLIKTRGQQVTLSCSPISGHRSVSWYQQTPGQGLQFLFEYFSETQRNKGNFPGRFSGRQFSNSRSEMNVSTLELGDSALYLCASSLDRYGYTFGSGTRLTVV.